The 17 T cell receptor beta chains below were found in one sample sequenced in a study of T cells in localized non-small cell lung cancer. Produced via immunoSEQ multiplex PCR; TCRdb's table is partial and in-frame only. Of more than 15,000 clones in the sample, approximately 89% were seen once. The material was peripheral blood, obtained before any cancer treatment. These receptors all come from a female donor over 55 with stage III squamous cell lung carcinoma.

This clone has more than one count but fewer than ten. The chain links TRBV5-5 to TRBJ1-4; D is possibly TRBD1 (6 bases). Deletions cut 0 bases from V and 0 bases from J, with 9 bases between. This CDR3 region has 16 residues. Germline lookup yields CDR1 SGHKS and CDR2 YYEKEE (reference sequence). The CDR3 sequence: CASSLVGATTNEKLFF. In DNA form, the CDR3 reads TGTGCCAGCAGCTTGGTGGGGGCGACAACTAATGAAAAACTGTTTTTT. Full variable domain (outside the CDR3, taken from reference TRBV5-5 and TRBJ1-4): DAGVTQSPTHLIKTRGQQVTLRCSPISGHKSVSWYQQVLGQGPQFIFQYYEKEERGRGNFPDRFSARQFPNYSSELNVNALLLGDSALYLCASSLVGATTNEKLFFGSGTQLSVL.

The rearrangement links TRBV29-1 to TRBJ2-7; the D gene is possibly TRBD2 (6 bases). The ends were cut back, 2 bases at V and 12 bases at J, with 14 bases in the middle. Per germline, CDR1 SQVTM and CDR2 ANQGSEA. This CDR3 has 11 residues. This chain's CDR3 is CSVEYGAGTYF. The CDR3 nucleotides read TGCAGCGTTGAATATGGGGCGGGGACGTACTTC.

This chain links TRBV7-2 with TRBJ2-1; 9 nucleotides match TRBD2. Trimming took 5 bases from V and 3 from J; bases not matched to a gene: 8. This CDR3 has 16 amino acids. CDR1 and CDR2 (germline): SGHTA, FQGNSA. CDR3 sequence reads: CASSTRLAANYNEQFF. Written as DNA, the CDR3 is TGTGCCAGCAGCACCCGACTAGCGGCCAACTACAATGAGCAGTTCTTC.

V and J are TRBV11-2 and TRBJ2-3; 10 positions match TRBD2. V gave up 1 base and J gave up 4 bases; unmatched junction bases: 2. Germline CDR1 SGHAT, CDR2 FQNNGV. This CDR3 has 15 residues. CDR3 sequence (DNA): TGTGCCAGCAGCTTAGTTAGCGGGAGGCCAGATACGCAGTATTTT. Its protein product is CASSLVSGRPDTQYF. Full variable domain (remainder filled in from reference TRBV11-2 and TRBJ2-3): EAGVAQSPRYKIIEKRQSVAFWCNPISGHATLYWYQQILGQGPKLLIQFQNNGVVDDSQLPKDRFSAERLKGVDSTLKIQPAKLEDSAVYLCASSLVSGRPDTQYFGPGTRLTVL.

The chain links TRBV9 to TRBJ2-1; 11 nucleotides line up with TRBD2. The V gene end was trimmed by 1 base and the J gene end by 7 bases; junction bases not matched to a gene: 7. Germline CDR1 reads SGDLS; CDR2 reads YYNGEE. The CDR3 consists of 16 residues. The CDR3 spells CASSVFSGGAGNEQFF. CDR3 DNA: TGTGCCAGCAGCGTATTTAGCGGGGGGGCAGGGAATGAGCAGTTCTTC. Combining the CDR3 with reference TRBV9 and TRBJ2-1 gives the whole variable domain DSGVTQTPKHLITATGQRVTLRCSPRSGDLSVYWYQQSLDQGLQFLIQYYNGEERAKGNILERFSAQQFPDLHSELNLSSLELGDSALYFCASSVFSGGAGNEQFFGPGTRLTVL.

This chain uses TRBV21-1 with TRBJ2-4; whether TRBD2, the table's D call, matches the DNA was not checked. TRBV21-1 is a listed pseudogene. This CDR3 has 16 amino acids. CDR3: CASSKERALAKNIQYF. The CDR3, as DNA: TGTGCCAGCAGCAAAGAGAGAGCCTTAGCCAAAAACATTCAGTACTTC.

Here the CDR3 reads CAWSTPRTSYNSPLHF. The CDR3 DNA sequence: TGTGCCTGGAGTACCCCAAGGACGTCCTATAATTCACCCCTCCACTTT. The V call is TRBV30, the J call TRBJ1-6; D is ambiguous. The CDR3 is made up of 16 amino acids. The V end lost 2 bases, the J end lost 1 base, and 12 bases lay between the germline ends. Looked up from germline, CDR1 is GTSNPN and CDR2 is SVGIG (reference sequence).

The chain carries TRBV11-3 and TRBJ2-7; weak D call: TRBD2 (5 bases). From germline, CDR1 is SGHNT and CDR2 YENEEA. Trimming stripped 5 bases from V and 0 bases from J, with 14 bases between. The CDR3 is made up of 15 amino acids. CDR3 DNA sequence: TGTGCCAGCAGCCTCGGACGGGCGGGCTCCTACGAGCAGTACTTC. Translating it yields CASSLGRAGSYEQYF.

This chain uses TRBV5-1 with TRBJ2-1; 11 nucleotides match TRBD2. The V gene's germline CDR1 is SGHRS and CDR2 YFSETQ. The CDR3 runs 19 residues. V shed 0 bases, J shed 0 bases, and the junction held 8 bases outside the gene matches. CDR3: CASSLELAGGPSSYNEQFF. CDR3 in DNA: TGCGCCAGCAGCTTGGAGTTAGCGGGGGGGCCCAGCTCCTACAATGAGCAGTTCTTC.

V gene TRBV11-1 combines with J gene TRBJ1-5; 9 bases line up with TRBD1. The J segment lost 5 bases and the V segment lost 6 bases, leaving 2 bases of the junction unmatched. Germline V gives CDR1 SGHAT, CDR2 FQDESV (reference sequence). The CDR3 has 13 amino acids. The CDR3, as DNA: TGTGCCAGCAGTCGGGACAGGGATCAGCCCCAGCATTTT. Protein product: CASSRDRDQPQHF.

The chain has TRBV2 and TRBJ2-2; a weak D match, TRBD1 (6 bases). Germline loops: CDR1 SNHLY, CDR2 FYNNEI. This CDR3 has 14 amino acids. Trimming took 6 bases from V and 7 from J, leaving 15 bases between them. The CDR3 reads CASREDSSVGELFF. In DNA, the CDR3 is TGTGCCAGCAGAGAGGACAGTTCGGTCGGGGAGCTGTTTTTT. The full variable domain, completed using reference TRBV2 and TRBJ2-2, is EPEVTQTPSHQVTQMGQEVILRCVPISNHLYFYWYRQILGQKVEFLVSFYNNEISEKSEIFDDQFSVERPDGSNFTLKIRSTKLEDSAMYFCASREDSSVGELFFGEGSRLTVL.

The CDR3 nucleotides are TGTGCCAGCAGAGCCATTAGAGGGACAAATGAAAAACTGTTTTTT. Translated, it gives CASRAIRGTNEKLFF. The chain joins TRBV6-1 to TRBJ1-4, with TRBD1 as a possible D gene (6 bases). This CDR3 has 15 residues. V was clipped by 6 bases and J by 5 bases, with 16 bases between them. The germline gives CDR1 MNHNS, CDR2 SASEGT.

The chain uses TRBV6-6 and TRBJ2-3; D ambiguous. Germline V gene data show CDR1 as MNHNY and CDR2 as SVGAGI (reference sequence). This CDR3 is 13 amino acids long. V lost 2 bases and J lost 1, with 4 bases in between. CDR3 nucleotide sequence: TGTGCCAGCAGTTACAGTGGCACAGATACGCAGTATTTT. It encodes CASSYSGTDTQYF.

This clone has more than one count but fewer than ten. The rearrangement uses TRBV5-1 and TRBJ2-3; 8 bases line up with TRBD1. The ends lost 7 bases at V and 2 bases at J; junction bases unmatched: 15. This CDR3 spans 17 amino acids. CDR1 SGHRS and CDR2 YFSETQ come from the germline V gene. The CDR3 sequence: CASHLTGDRLFTDTQYF. Written as DNA, the CDR3 is TGCGCCAGCCACTTAACGGGGGACAGGCTCTTCACAGATACGCAGTATTTT.

This rearrangement joins TRBV6-1 to TRBJ1-1; TRBD1 might be the D (6 bases). Germline CDR1 and CDR2: MNHNS and SASEGT. Trimming stripped 3 bases from V and 2 bases from J, with 10 bases between. CDR3 length: 14 residues. The CDR3 region has the DNA TGTGCCAGCAGTGACCTACAGGGCAACACTGAAGCTTTCTTT. Translated: CASSDLQGNTEAFF.

This clone is a singleton in its sample. The CDR3 is CATSRGGKGEQFF. Here the CDR3 DNA reads TGTGCCACCAGCAGAGGAGGAAAGGGAGAGCAGTTCTTC. The chain recombines TRBV15 with TRBJ2-1; D gene ambiguous. Trimming took 1 base from V and 10 from J, leaving 11 bases between them. Germline values: CDR1 LNHNV, CDR2 YYDKDF (reference sequence). The CDR3 has 13 amino acids.

The genes are TRBV15 and TRBJ2-7; D might be TRBD1 (6 bases). Per the germline V gene, CDR1 is LNHNV and CDR2 is YYDKDF (reference sequence). The CDR3 is 15 amino acids. Between the trimmed V and J ends, which lost 0 bases and 5 bases, there was a span of 14 bases. CDR3 bases: TGTGCCACCAGCAGAGACAGGGGCATGACTCACGAGCAGTACTTC. Encoded protein: CATSRDRGMTHEQYF.